This entry features one T cell receptor beta chain sequence. This clone was counted between two and nine times. What antigen it recognizes has not been identified. No clone much larger than this one lies a single base away; base qualities are absent. These data originate in a study of blood T cell repertoires in COVID-19 (TCRdb year 2020). As for the study more broadly: Samples from collaborators originated in the United States, Italy and Spain and spanned both the acute and convalescent phases of COVID-19. The prospective study material was composed of cDNA or gDNA derived from T cells, B-cell-depleted T cells, or PBMCs. Deeply sampled blood TCRbeta repertoires from subjects exposed to, actively infected with, or recovered from COVID-19 were included in the dataset. The repertoires were released in a freely available public database intended as a resource for research on the immune response to SARS-CoV-2. Samples came from the ongoing ImmuneRACE study (first 160 participants) plus 1,254 subjects from 6 global collaborators. The sample metadata nearly always contained a de-identified subject ID, COVID-19 status, age in years and sex. HLA class I and class II types, where available, came from metadata supplied by the sample provider rather than from assay-based typing. General conclusions and limits of the study: Clinical and demographic metadata were provided uncurated, with the amount varying by source and participant.

Enrolling through a virtual design, the prospective study's participants ranged in age from roughly 18 to 89 years and lived across roughly 24 United States geographic areas. Cohort assignment in the prospective study relied on participant-reported clinical history from a screening survey and a study questionnaire. Mobile phlebotomists in the prospective study collected whole blood, serum and a nasopharyngeal or oropharyngeal swab from every participant. Over an approximately two-month period, participants in the prospective study had the option of providing additional blood draws and questionnaires. Before DNA extraction, prospective study blood samples were shipped either frozen or at room temperature. The immunoSEQ Assay, a bias-controlled multiplex PCR, was used to amplify TCRbeta CDR3 regions from genomic DNA. On the authors' methods: The number of nucleated cells in each sample was estimated by amplification of reference gene primers within the assay. To quantify the absolute abundance of each unique TCRbeta CDR3 rearrangement, sequence reads were collapsed and filtered. For each sample, productive Simpson clonality was calculated as the square root of Simpson's diversity index across productive rearrangements. TCRdb mirrors the immuneACCESS table, restricted to in-frame sequences. Some clones are absent from its copies; in checked studies, under half trace to an unresolved V gene, and the reason for the others is unknown. D and trimming come from the DNA, and the V and J calls and clone size come from that table. Within this sample are 200,000 or so clones, with roughly nine tenths of them counted one time only. About 3% of the sample rests with the top ten.

After removal of 2 bases from V and 4 bases from J, the junction retains 10 bases not matched to a gene. As encoded in the germline V gene (reference sequence), CDR1 is LNHNV while CDR2 is YYDKDF. The CDR3 sequence holds 18 residues, the cysteine and phenylalanine included. Just the 54-base CDR3 DNA is kept, in frame starting at base 1. The chain links TRBV15 with TRBJ2-7; 14 bases in the middle match TRBD2. The sequence came from a young woman in a cohort exposed to, infected with or recovered from COVID-19 (not recorded which). Material for sequencing was PBMCs or T cells enriched from blood (not recorded which). The DNA sequence reads TGTGCCACCAGCAGAACTCCGGGACTAGCGGGAGTTTCATACGAGCAGTACTTC. This sequence encodes CATSRTPGLAGVSYEQYF.